Below are 7 T cell receptor beta chains sequenced from a single sample in a study of identical twins. In TCRdb, the 5' RACE reads were re-called with MiXCR into one record per CDR3 protein. The data hold just over 450,000 distinct CDR3 sequences, with about 14% observed a single time. This same sample was also part of a study on yellow fever vaccine responses in identical twins.

Sequenced input: CD4+ T cells sorted from blood. The receptor set was obtained from a woman between 18 and 29 years old in good health.

This clonotype appeared many times. The V call is TRBV5-1, the J call TRBJ2-1; D unresolved. The V end lost 4 bases, the J end lost 9 bases, and 5 bases lay between the germline ends. Looked up from germline, CDR1 is SGHRS and CDR2 is YFSETQ. CDR3 size: 10 residues. The DNA for the CDR3 is TGCGCCAGCAGCAGGAGTGAGCAGTTCTTC. It codes for CASSRSEQFF.

The sample holds a few counts of this clonotype. The chain has TRBV6-5 and TRBJ2-7; D is unresolved. V lost 0 bases and J 6 bases, leaving 15 bases between the germline ends. The CDR3 has 15 residues. The germline V gene has CDR1 MNHEY and CDR2 SVGAGI. The CDR3 DNA reads TGTGCCAGCAGTTACTCGACGACACAAAATTCCGAGCAGTACTTC. Protein: CASSYSTTQNSEQYF.

This clonotype turned up a few times. The J gene is TRBJ2-4, the V gene TRBV11-2; 7 bases line up with TRBD2. The CDR3 totals 16 residues. V lost 5 bases, J lost 2 bases, and 9 bases stayed unmatched. Germline CDR1 is SGHAT and CDR2 is FQNNGV. CDR3 nucleotide sequence: TGTGCCAGCAGCCTGGGGAGGCGGGAGTCCAAAAACATTCAGTACTTC. This translates into CASSLGRRESKNIQYF.

In this sample, this clonotype turned up a few times. The chain has TRBV20-1 and TRBJ2-7, with 13 bases aligning to TRBD2. This CDR3 spans 13 amino acids. The ends lost 5 bases at V and 4 bases at J; junction bases unmatched: 2. Germline V gene sequence: CDR1 DFQATT, CDR2 SNEGSKA (reference sequence). The CDR3 here is CSAWTSGSYEQYF. CDR3 sequence (DNA): TGCAGTGCTTGGACTAGCGGGAGTTACGAGCAGTACTTC.

This clonotype turned up a few times. The V and J genes are TRBV18 and TRBJ2-2, with D perhaps matching TRBD2 (5 bases). Germline V gene sequence: CDR1 KGHSH, CDR2 LQKENI. The V and J ends lost 4 bases and 4 bases respectively, with 10 bases between them. The CDR3 spans 14 residues. The CDR3 loop is CASSREEATGELFF. The CDR3 DNA reads as TGTGCCAGCTCACGAGAGGAGGCCACCGGGGAGCTGTTTTTT.

A few counts support this clonotype. V gene TRBV7-3 combines with J gene TRBJ2-2, with a possible D match to TRBD2 (6 bases). V dropped 4 bases and J dropped 7 bases, with 16 bases sitting between them. Germline loops: CDR1 SGHTA, CDR2 FQGTGA. The CDR3 runs 15 residues. The CDR3 region has the DNA TGTGCCAGCAGCTCCCAATCGGGGGAATACGGGGAGCTGTTTTTT. Residues: CASSSQSGEYGELFF.

The chain has TRBV5-1 and TRBJ1-1; 7 bases are shared with TRBD1. Germline V CDR1 and CDR2: SGHRS, YFSETQ. CDR3 length: 15 residues. V shed 6 bases and J 6 bases; nucleotides not matched to a gene: 14. The CDR3 bases are TGCGCCAGCACCCACGACAGGGTTGGTGGCGCTGAAGCTTTCTTT. Amino acids: CASTHDRVGGAEAFF.